The following is a T cell receptor beta chain sequence with its context. Its antigen is as yet unknown. V was clipped by 2 bases and J by 2 bases, with 15 bases between them. The length of the CDR3 is 16 residues. The germline V gene has CDR1 SGHRS and CDR2 YFSETQ. This sample was included in a study of T cell responses to AZD1222 COVID-19 vaccine. Study overall: Doses given second, at about 4 or about 12 weeks, were pooled.

Study results and limitations: Just a handful of AZD1222 recipients were seropositive at baseline. Clonal diversity was possibly underestimated; the donors were predominantly white British and more often female. Repertoire samples came only from after the peak T cell response.

Generated by immunoSEQ multiplex PCR, the TCRdb table keeps only in-frame clones and is missing some. This sample has 130,000 or so clones, with 90% found just once. The rearrangement links TRBV5-1 to TRBJ2-3, with D possibly being TRBD2 (6 bases). The sample here was peripheral blood, taken on day 0 of AZD1222 vaccination. The receptor comes from an adult in good health. The CDR3 nucleotides read TGCGCCAGCAGCTTCGGGAGACCATCCTCCACAGATACGCAGTATTTT. Amino acids: CASSFGRPSSTDTQYF.